A selection of T cell receptor beta chains follows, all from one sample in a study of beta chain features in type 1 diabetes. Produced via immunoSEQ multiplex PCR; TCRdb's table is partial and in-frame only. This table holds over 300,000 clones, roughly 9% found once. The sample was central memory CD4+ T cells from blood. These receptors originate from a man aged 25 to 40 with type 1 diabetes. Each CDR3 is given with its conserved first and last residue. A D gene is named only where the DNA matches it firmly. Expanded clones are given a class, and other clones once, few, many or no size at all.

TRBV11-2	-	-	CASIDSGTPLYEQYF
TRBV2	-	-	CASSERQGNQPQHF
TRBV7-2	many	-	CASSLGQGGYEQYF
TRBV6-5	-	-	CASSYEGPRGTQHF
TRBV7-2	-	-	CASSWPGNSNQPQHF
TRBV7-2	-	-	CASSLTGSRDEQYF
TRBV7-2	few	-	CASSSQYGSPLHF
TRBV7-2	-	-	CASSLAGQGNNQPQHF
TRBV7-2	few	TRBD2	CASRPLAGTDTQYF
TRBV28	-	-	CASSLTQGPGNTIYF
TRBV7-8	-	-	CASSLAKRGSTEAFF
TRBV10-1	few	-	CASSLIPGDTEAFF
TRBV11-2	-	TRBD1	CASSLEQGSSYEQYF
TRBV5-1	-	-	CASSKDSQSAEQYF
TRBV6-6	few	TRBD1	CASSPSDRDNSPLHF
TRBV27	-	-	CASSSWTRGLTEAFF
TRBV5-1	few	-	CASSFRWGPATEQFF
TRBV5-1	-	TRBD1	CASSIRGQGSEKLFF
TRBV7-2	-	TRBD1	CASSRQGPPNSGELFF
TRBV18	few	-	CASSPPSNRDHEQYF
TRBV7-2	many	-	CASSYRTGNTEAFF
TRBV7-6	few	TRBD1	CASSLGDRGRSPLHF
TRBV30	many	TRBD1	CAWGQGRREQFF
TRBV7-2	-	-	CASSSQGGRQRTEAFF
TRBV29-1	-	-	CSVSSHSNEKLFF
TRBV14	-	-	CASSPTALEETQYF
TRBV18	few	TRBD2	CASSPLQREDNEQFF
TRBV9	few	-	CASSVGSARSSETQYF
TRBV5-6	few	-	CASSLDAGRTGELFF
TRBV25-1	-	-	CASSPTGRTDTQYF
TRBV18	few	TRBD1	CASSPGSWTGITGELFF